This T cell receptor beta chain was recovered during a study of blood T cell repertoires in COVID-19. Per the original data handling: Amplifying reference gene primers gave estimates of nucleated cell counts. Libraries were prepared by immunoSEQ multiplex PCR; TCRdb keeps only in-frame clonotypes and omits some of them. That table supplies the V and J calls and clone size; D and trimming were determined from the DNA. Of about 120,000 clones listed, around 83% are singletons. The J segment lost 0 bases and the V segment lost 3 bases, leaving 8 bases of the junction unmatched. The CDR3 has 17 amino acids. Germline CDR1 SGHTA, CDR2 FQGTGA. In this sample, this clone turned up a few times.

The sequence was collected from a man in his 70s with acute or convalescent COVID-19. Sequenced: peripheral blood. The rearrangement links TRBV7-3 to TRBJ1-2; 9 bases are a match to TRBD1. CDR3 sequence: CASSFVPGQGSNYGYTF. The CDR3 region has the DNA TGTGCCAGCAGCTTTGTCCCGGGACAGGGTTCTAACTATGGCTACACCTTC.